A selection of T cell receptor beta chains follows, all from one sample in a study of response to subunit inactivated influenza vaccine. From the RT-PCR reads, TCRdb called clonotypes with MiXCR, one entry per CDR3 protein. Of around 490,000 distinct CDR3 sequences listed, 7.6% were seen once; the top ten hold 13%. This sample comprised PBMCs from blood, obtained around 25 months after vaccination. These receptors were collected from a man aged 45-69 years who received an inactivated influenza vaccine. CDR3s include the opening cysteine and the closing phenylalanine or tryptophan. D genes are given only for firm matches. Some rows have no size entry. The others give once, few or many, or a class for an expanded clone.

>.|.|TRBJ1-1|TRBV20-1
TGCAGTGCTAGAGGCAGGGTTGGCACTGAAGCTTTCTTT
CSARGRVGTEAFF
>.|.|TRBJ2-3|TRBV20-1
TGCAGTACTACCGCGGGGTACACAGATACGCAGTATTTT
CSTTAGYTDTQYF
>.|few|TRBJ2-2|TRBV7-2
TGTGCCAGCAGCTCGCGAAGTACCGGGGAGCTGTTTTTT
CASSSRSTGELFF
>.|.|TRBJ2-1|TRBV7-9
TGTGCCAGCAGCCCGCCTCGACGGGAGACCAATGAGCAGTTCTTC
CASSPPRRETNEQFF
>.|many|TRBJ1-3|TRBV4-2
TGTGCCAGCAGCCAAGACAGGGTCACTGGAAACACCATATATTTT
CASSQDRVTGNTIYF
>.|.|TRBJ2-5|TRBV10-3
TGTGCCATCAGTGATTTGGGGCGTCAAGAGACCCAGTACTTC
CAISDLGRQETQYF
>TRBD2|.|TRBJ2-2|TRBV4-2
TGTGCCAGCAGCCCACGGGCTAGCGGAAGATCGAACACCGGGGAGCTGTTTTTT
CASSPRASGRSNTGELFF
>TRBD1|few|TRBJ1-2|TRBV24-1
TGTGCCACCAGTGACGGGACAGCCTCGTGCACCTTC
CATSDGTASCTF
>.|.|TRBJ2-5|TRBV5-5
TGTGCCAGCAGCTTGGAGTTCTCGGGTCCAGAGACCCAGTACTTC
CASSLEFSGPETQYF
>.|.|TRBJ2-3|TRBV5-1
TGCGCCAGCAGCTTGGATAGAGGGGGTGGCACAGATACGCAGTATTTT
CASSLDRGGGTDTQYF
>TRBD2|.|TRBJ2-1|TRBV4-1
TGCGCCAGCAGCCAAGATGTTAGCGGGGGGTTCTACAATGAGCAGTTCTTC
CASSQDVSGGFYNEQFF
>TRBD1|many|TRBJ1-1|TRBV7-2
TGTGCCAGCAGCAGGGGACAGATGAACACTGAAGCTTTCTTT
CASSRGQMNTEAFF
>TRBD2|many|TRBJ2-1|TRBV9
TGTGCCAGCAGCGCAGGACTAGCGGGAGGGAATGAGCAGTTCTTC
CASSAGLAGGNEQFF
>TRBD1|many|TRBJ2-2|TRBV18
TGTGCCAGCTCACCATATCCGACAGGGTCTGGCGGGGAGCTGTTTTTT
CASSPYPTGSGGELFF
>TRBD1|many|TRBJ1-1|TRBV6-2/TRBV6-3
TGTGCCAGCAGTCAACAACAGGGGACTGAAGCTTTCTTT
CASSQQQGTEAFF
>.|.|TRBJ2-7|TRBV29-1
TGCAGCGTCCGAGGGGTTATTAGAGACGAGCAGTACTTC
CSVRGVIRDEQYF
>.|few|TRBJ2-5|TRBV7-2
TGTGCCAGCAGCTTAGCGCGGGGCGAGGAGACCCAGTACTTC
CASSLARGEETQYF
>.|few|TRBJ1-2|TRBV10-3
TGTGCCATGACGGACAGAGCTAACTATGGCTACACCTTC
CAMTDRANYGYTF